The clone carrying this T cell receptor (beta chain) was detected only a few times. Its antigen is still unknown. Diagnoses were made from clinical symptoms, serum measures (thyroxine and TRAb), thyroid ultrasound and orbital computed tomography. These data originate in a study of T cells in Graves' hyperthyroidism and ophthalmopathy. V lost 0 bases, J lost 6 bases, and 14 bases lay in between. CDR1 and CDR2 from the germline V gene are ENHRY and SYGVKD. The CDR3 length is 15 residues. Study-level points and caveats: Blood shared most expanded thyroid clonotypes above 0.001. The model predicted ophthalmopathy a median approximately 6 months before onset. Stable hyperthyroidism was told apart from ophthalmopathy by a model built on 13 V-J features.

Regions amplified from RNA transcripts were the TCR beta CDR3 regions. Carried out on the TCR CDR3, a first-round RT-PCR used the HTBI primer set. TCRdb processed the multiplex PCR reads anew with MiXCR; each CDR3 protein has one entry. Of more than 550,000 distinct CDR3 sequences listed, about 45% were seen once; the top ten hold roughly 6.5%. The sample taken for sequencing was peripheral blood or thyroid tissue (not recorded which). V usage is TRBV10-3 and J usage is TRBJ1-1, with D hard to call. The source is an adult man with Graves' disease, either hyperthyroidism or ophthalmopathy (not recorded which). The CDR3 coding sequence is TGTGCCATCAGTGAGTCTTTTGACCCAAGCCCTGAAGCTTTCTTT. Protein product: CAISESFDPSPEAFF.